This T cell receptor beta chain was found in a study of identical twins listed by TCRdb under 2016. Regarding the research as a whole: The study deep-sequenced TCR alpha and beta repertoires from monozygotic twins, unrelated adults of various ages and cord blood to test whether fetal clonotypes persist. To rule out contamination, replicate twin experiments were performed at different times with different library preparation protocols. The paper's findings and limits, for the study overall: Fewer insertions were carried by abundant cord blood beta clonotypes; a weaker similar trend was observed in young adult naive repertoires, while no such trend was observed in memory repertoires. Conclusions relied on cross-sectional statistical analysis, since the same donors could not be followed over many years. In monozygotic twins, recombination models systematically underestimated out-of-frame TCR alpha sharing, but the models matched the sharing seen between unrelated individuals. Invariant T cells such as MAIT and iNKT could partly confound zero-insertion analyses, though diverse VJ usage argued against this for most clonotypes. Compared with coincidental sharing between unrelated individuals, an excess of low generation-probability sequences was observed among out-of-frame TCR alpha sequences shared between twins. In beta out-of-frame sequences, excess twin sharing was weaker, because having fewer shared sequences lowered the signal-to-noise ratio.

This clonotype came up a few times. Its recognized antigen is unknown. Base qualities were left out, and no much larger clone turns up one base away. Libraries were built with 5' RACE. Sequencing was performed on an Illumina HiSeq 2000. Template switching added a universal primer binding site, and the final cDNA carried a unique molecular identifier that allowed TCR cDNA molecules to be counted accurately. Specific primers in the conserved constant-segment region were used to synthesize first-strand cDNA for TCR alpha and beta chains. To control for contamination, every cDNA library was double barcoded, receiving both a SMART-Mk sample barcode and Illumina barcodes. TruSeq adapter sequences and Illumina sample barcodes were added in two successive PCR steps. Sequencing of the TCR alpha and beta cDNA libraries was done on the Illumina HiSeq platform using custom primers. The source study handled its data this way. MiGEC processed the raw reads to extract unique molecular identifiers, while MiXCR was used to determine the CDR3 positions. For each individual, recombination models were inferred using an EM algorithm with the repgenHMM and IGoR tools. Shared clonotype analysis was performed with the tcR package in R, normalizing sharing by the product of cloneset sizes. To study raw recombination without the effects of thymic and clonal selection, out-of-frame nonproductive sequences were analyzed. TCRdb reprocessing: public reads trimmed at Q25 with fastp, clones called with MiXCR, in-frame beta chains kept. For every CDR3 protein sequence, its rows merge into one entry that carries the most common genes and DNA. The V and J calls were not made by the authors but by TCRdb's processing. The sample table records 700,000 or so distinct CDR3 sequences; about 20% of these occur just once. The leading ten clones occupy 4.3% of the sample.

The CDR3 has 12 amino acids, counting the end cysteine and phenylalanine. Only the CDR3 DNA stays, 36 bases, in frame from base 1. Trimming at the junction amounts to 5 bases on V and 1 base on J, and the germline ends lie 9 bases apart. Taken from the germline V gene, the CDR1 and CDR2 loops are SQVTM and ANQGSEA. Every donor was a healthy Caucasian. The twin cohort consisted of three pairs of female monozygotic twins, all aged roughly 18 to 29 years. The RNA used for TCR libraries was isolated from peripheral blood mononuclear cells. These data also formed part of another study, on T cells expressing NK-cell markers. As noted in the second study: Eight or nine donors provided sorted CD3+CD56+NKG2C+, CD3+CD56+NKG2C- and CD3+CD56-NKG2C+ T-cell subsets, whose TCR beta-chain repertoires were profiled. Among the eight sequenced donors, seven were HCMV-seropositive and one was HCMV-seronegative. To restrict sorting to alphabetaTCR-expressing T cells, an anti-gammadeltaTCR antibody was added in several experiments. For several donors, the dominant CD3+CD56+NKG2C+ clonotypes were among the top 10 CD8+ clonotypes and accounted for about 1.0-7.5% of CD8+ T cells. Those dominant clonotypes were again the most abundant among CD3+CD56-NKG2C+ cells in a handful of donors, at about 28.3-65%. Whether the expanded NKG2C-expressing T cell clones were specific for HCMV antigens remained unclear. All eight donors whose samples were sequenced were randomly selected healthy volunteers, three of them men and five women. HCMV serostatus was determined by detecting HCMV-specific IgG in serum with a commercial ELISA kit. For several donors, bulk peripheral blood T-cell repertoires were also sequenced from unsorted PBMC. Reads were demultiplexed and grouped by UMI with MIGEC, and clonotypes were assembled and quantified with MiTCR. To remove erroneous sequences, TCR cDNA sequences were retained only when supported by two or more reads. Downstream repertoire analysis used the tcR package, and clonotypes were matched across fractions by CDR3 nucleotide sequence plus V segment. Antigen specificity was annotated against VDJdb with VDJmatch, allowing one amino acid substitution in CDR3.

The clonotype was recovered from a woman under 30 in good health. Source material: PBMCs. The chain links TRBV29-1 with TRBJ2-7; matching of 5 bases hints at TRBD2 as the D gene. The CDR3 loop reads CSVSTGSYEQYF. At the DNA level, the sequence is TGCAGCGTTTCGACGGGATCCTACGAGCAGTACTTC.